What follows is one T cell receptor beta chain and its context. No antigen is known for it. The data were produced by immunoSEQ multiplex PCR, yet TCRdb's version contains in-frame clones alone and is incomplete. The sample yields roughly 120,000 clones, approximately 94% seen once. The data belong to a study of T cell responses to AZD1222 COVID-19 vaccine. Investigators merged groups given second doses at roughly 4 or roughly 12 weeks. Germline-derived CDR1 and CDR2 are SGHAT and FQNNGV. This CDR3 is 13 amino acids long. Trimming cost V 3 bases and J 5 bases, with 10 bases left between them. Study results and limitations: Donor demographics were predominantly white British with a female majority; clonal diversity may be underestimated. Increases in Spike-specific TCR breadth and depth were seen after two AZD1222 doses.

The receptor was isolated from an adult who received the AZD1222 COVID-19 vaccine. This chain uses TRBV11-2 with TRBJ2-5; no clear D gene. This material consisted of peripheral blood, taken 28 days after the second AZD1222 dose. The CDR3 region is CASSFSRGETQYF. The CDR3 nucleotides are TGTGCCAGCAGCTTTAGTAGAGGCGAGACCCAGTACTTC. The variable domain in full, completed from reference TRBV11-2 and TRBJ2-5, reads EAGVAQSPRYKIIEKRQSVAFWCNPISGHATLYWYQQILGQGPKLLIQFQNNGVVDDSQLPKDRFSAERLKGVDSTLKIQPAKLEDSAVYLCASSFSRGETQYFGPGTRLLVL.